This T cell receptor (beta chain) was identified in a study of read filtering for tumor transcriptome and immune sequencing. Study details: R-ISS stage counts were eight or nine for I, 16 for II, about seven for III. RNA-seq yielded only roughly 85 to 1,400 TCR reads, IR-seq about 4 to 10.27 million.

This clonotype ranks as medium-sized. Its antigen is as yet unknown. Molecular barcoded adaptors covering alpha/delta and beta/gamma chains were used on 400 ng RNA. TCRdb independently ran MiXCR on the reads; one entry per CDR3 protein. The profile shows 8,000 to 10,000 distinct CDR3 sequences, around a sixth of them singletons. Notes on the study in general: Single-read clonotypes: about 81.9% of IR-seq clonotypes (around 3.5% of reads), 74.6% of RNA-seq clonotypes (44.6% of reads).

Looked up from germline, CDR1 is SQVTM and CDR2 is ANQGSEA. The CDR3 length is 11 residues. The source of this sequence is a donor aged 40 or older with multiple myeloma. The rearrangement links TRBV29-1 to TRBJ2-1, with TRBD1 as a possible D gene (5 bases). Sample: a population of CD138-negative cells sorted from bone marrow. The CDR3 is CPPDKDPEQFF. In DNA form, the CDR3 reads TGCCCCCCGGACAAGGATCCGGAGCAGTTCTTC.